These 14 T cell receptor beta chains were all obtained from the same sample, sequenced in a study of blood T cell repertoires in COVID-19. Repertoires were generated with immunoSEQ multiplex PCR, while TCRdb's copy carries only in-frame clones and drops some. The sample lists approximately 200,000 clones, approximately 90% seen once, with about 1.1% in the top ten. The sequencing input was peripheral blood. The receptors were gathered from a man aged 25 to 40 with acute or convalescent COVID-19.

V gene TRBV30 combines with J gene TRBJ1-5; D possibly corresponds to TRBD1 (5 bases). In germline, CDR1 is GTSNPN, CDR2 SVGIG (reference sequence). The CDR3 covers 13 residues. Trimming removed 5 bases at V and 1 base at J, with 9 bases between. CDR3 sequence: CAWGGGSNQPQHF. The CDR3 nucleotides read TGTGCCTGGGGGGGAGGGAGCAATCAGCCCCAGCATTTT.

This clone was counted a few times. V is TRBV7-2 and J is TRBJ1-6, with D perhaps TRBD1 (6 bases). This CDR3 region has 15 residues. V was cut by 7 bases and J by 10 bases, with 20 bases left in between. CDR1 is SGHTA and CDR2 is FQGNSA in the germline V gene. The CDR3 is CASTGPRDKDSPLHF. The CDR3, as DNA: TGTGCCAGCACCGGCCCCCGGGACAAGGACTCACCCCTCCACTTT. Using reference TRBV7-2 and TRBJ1-6 for the parts outside the CDR3, the full variable domain is GAGVSQSPSNKVTEKGKDVELRCDPISGHTALYWYRQSLGQGLEFLIYFQGNSAPDKSGLPSDRFSAERTGGSVSTLTIQRTQQEDSAVYLCASTGPRDKDSPLHFGNGTRLTVT.

The genes are TRBV5-6 and TRBJ1-2; D remains unclear. Looked up from germline, CDR1 is SGHDT and CDR2 is YYEEEE. The CDR3 totals 16 residues. Trimming took 2 bases from V and 3 from J, leaving 17 bases between them. In DNA, the CDR3 is TGTGCCAGCAGCTTTCTGGGCGGGGATCACGACTATGGCTACACCTTC. Translated, it gives CASSFLGGDHDYGYTF. The whole variable domain, filled in from reference TRBV5-6 and TRBJ1-2, reads DAGVTQSPTHLIKTRGQQVTLRCSPKSGHDTVSWYQQALGQGPQFIFQYYEEEERQRGNFPDRFSGHQFPNYSSELNVNALLLGDSALYLCASSFLGGDHDYGYTFGSGTRLTVV.

This chain connects TRBV15 to TRBJ2-7, with TRBD2 identical over 9 bases. This CDR3 region has 17 residues. CDR1 is LNHNV, CDR2 YYDKDF, per germline (reference sequence). V shed 0 bases, J shed 4 bases, and the junction held 10 bases outside the gene matches. CDR3 coding DNA: TGTGCCACCAGCAGAGATACGAAGGTAGCGGGAGTTTACGAGCAGTACTTC. This codes for CATSRDTKVAGVYEQYF.

The sample holds one count of this clone. This chain uses TRBV7-9 with TRBJ2-7; 7 bases agree with TRBD2. Germline CDR1 reads SEHNR; CDR2 reads FQNEAQ (reference sequence). Germline trimming cut 5 bases from V and 7 bases from J; bases unmatched to any gene: 8. CDR3 length: 13 amino acids. CDR3 sequence reads: CASSDYRGVEQYF. DNA of the CDR3: TGTGCCAGCAGCGACTACCGGGGGGTGGAGCAGTACTTC.

In this sample, this clone turned up once. This chain joins TRBV6-5 and TRBJ2-1; D is uncertain. Trimming removed 10 bases at V and 8 bases at J, with 15 bases between. This CDR3 spans 12 amino acids. Germline-derived CDR1 and CDR2 are MNHEY and SVGAGI. CDR3 in DNA: TGTGCCACCCTAGGATTACTCCATGAGCAGTTCTTC. It yields the protein CATLGLLHEQFF.

The genes are TRBV7-2 and TRBJ1-6, with 8 bases matching TRBD1. Germline V lookup: CDR1 SGHTA, CDR2 FQGNSA. CDR3 length equals 15 residues. Trimming removed 5 bases from V and 9 bases from J; junction bases left unmatched: 9. CDR3 sequence: CASSPQGARVSPLHF. The CDR3 DNA reads TGTGCCAGCAGCCCGCAGGGGGCGCGAGTTTCACCCCTCCACTTT.

J is TRBJ1-1 and V is TRBV19, with D possibly TRBD1 on 5 matching bases. Per the germline V gene, CDR1 is LNHDA and CDR2 is SQIVND (reference sequence). The V and J ends lost 5 bases and 4 bases respectively, with 20 bases between them. The CDR3 loop spans 16 amino acids. For the CDR3, the DNA is TGTGCCAGTAGTGCTCGCCGGGCCTCAGGGATCACTGAAGCTTTCTTT. It specifies CASSARRASGITEAFF.

V usage is TRBV29-1 and J usage is TRBJ2-7, with D maybe TRBD2 (6 bases). From germline, CDR1 is SQVTM and CDR2 ANQGSEA. V lost 6 bases, J lost 5 bases, and 17 bases lay in between. The CDR3 extends over 13 amino acids. DNA of the CDR3: TGCAGCGTGGCACTAGCAGGTGGAGACGAGCAGTACTTC. Amino acid sequence: CSVALAGGDEQYF.

This rearrangement joins TRBV14 to TRBJ2-2; D is uncertain. The CDR3 is 15 residues long. Trimming removed 0 bases at V and 3 bases at J, with 8 bases between. Germline V gene data show CDR1 as SGHDN and CDR2 as FVKESK. DNA of the CDR3: TGTGCCAGCAGCCAAGATTTGAGGTACACCGGGGAGCTGTTTTTT. The encoded protein is CASSQDLRYTGELFF.

On this clone: It is unclear where the CDR3 begins or ends on the DNA, so no DNA is shown, and the CDR3 is as TCRdb lists it. The rearrangement uses TRBV9 and TRBJ2-3; whether TRBD1, the table's D call, matches the DNA was not checked. The CDR3 length is 17 residues, termini included. Germline V gene lookup returns CDR1 SGDLS and CDR2 YYNGEE. The CDR3 here is CASSTSKGPYSTDTQYF.

The CDR3: CASSMTAANYGYTF. The CDR3 DNA is TGTGCCAGTAGCATGACAGCAGCTAACTATGGCTACACCTTC. V usage is TRBV19 and J usage is TRBJ1-2; D might be TRBD1 (5 bases). The V gene lost 6 bases and the J gene lost 0 bases, with 11 bases spanning the gap. The CDR3 sequence is 14 residues long. Germline V lookup: CDR1 LNHDA, CDR2 SQIVND (reference sequence).

The chain combines TRBV3-1 (or the pseudogene TRBV3-2) with TRBJ2-5, with 7 bases identical to TRBD1. Per germline, CDR1 LGHDT and CDR2 YNNKEL (reference sequence). Unmatched junction bases numbered 3, after V lost 4 bases and J lost 1 base. CDR3 length: 14 residues. CDR3 loop: CASSPGTAQETQYF. CDR3 DNA: TGTGCCAGCAGCCCGGGGACAGCCCAAGAGACCCAGTACTTC.

This clone was counted a single time. The rearrangement uses TRBV19 and TRBJ2-7, with a possible D match to TRBD2 (5 bases). Germline values: CDR1 LNHDA, CDR2 SQIVND (reference sequence). The germline V and J ends were trimmed by 6 bases and 5 bases, with 14 bases remaining between them. The CDR3 sequence is 13 residues long. DNA for the CDR3: TGTGCCAGTAGCCCGAGAGGGAAGGACGAGCAGTACTTC. This gives the protein CASSPRGKDEQYF.